Following are 24 T cell receptor beta chains from one sample sequenced in a study of graft-versus-host responses after intestinal transplantation. The antigens of these receptors remain unknown. Here immunoSEQ multiplex PCR was the method, and the copy in TCRdb shows in-frame clones only, minus some. The sample shows around 50,000 clones, about 89% of them seen only once. Sequences were derived from unstimulated CD4+ T cells sorted from spleen or lymph node cells, sampled before transplant. The receptors were sampled from a human donor who was the organ donor for an intestinal transplant.

This clone was detected a few times. This chain joins TRBV6-4 and TRBJ2-2; TRBD1 aligns across 7 bases. The CDR3 has 14 amino acids. Germline assignment: CDR1 MRHNA and CDR2 SNTAGT. J gave up 6 bases and V 2 bases, and 3 bases lay outside the gene matches. CDR3 in amino acids: CASSDQGESGELFF. The CDR3 nucleotides read TGTGCCAGCAGTGACCAGGGGGAGTCCGGGGAGCTGTTTTTT.

This rearrangement joins TRBV6-6 to TRBJ2-3; possibly TRBD2 for D (5 bases). The germline V gene encodes CDR1 MNHNY and CDR2 SVGAGI (reference sequence). The CDR3 sequence is 14 residues long. Trimming pared 6 bases from V and 8 bases from J, leaving 18 bases between. The CDR3 loop reads CASRDSTVTGTQYF. The CDR3, as DNA: TGTGCCAGCAGGGACTCTACAGTCACGGGTACGCAGTATTTT.

This chain connects TRBV29-1 to TRBJ1-2; 7 bases fit TRBD1. CDR1 is SQVTM and CDR2 is ANQGSEA in the germline V gene. This CDR3 has 16 residues. V trimming: 1 base; J trimming: 4 bases; junction bases outside the gene matches: 12. The CDR3 sequence: CSVEANRQGGSYGYTF. DNA of the CDR3: TGCAGCGTTGAAGCCAACCGACAGGGCGGTAGCTATGGCTACACCTTC. Looking up the rest from reference TRBV29-1 and TRBJ1-2 gives the full variable domain: SAVISQKPSRDICQRGTSLTIQCQVDSQVTMMFWYRQQPGQSLTLIATANQGSEATYESGFVIDKFPISRPNLTFSTLTVSNMSPEDSSIYLCSVEANRQGGSYGYTFGSGTRLTVV.

The rearrangement links TRBV7-3 to TRBJ2-1, with 7 bases identical to TRBD2. The CDR3 spans 14 residues. Germline V CDR1 and CDR2: SGHTA, FQGTGA. J lost 6 bases, V lost 5 bases, and 7 bases had no gene match. The CDR3 loop reads CASSLQREANEQFF. CDR3 sequence (DNA): TGTGCCAGCAGCCTCCAGCGGGAAGCCAATGAGCAGTTCTTC.

In this sample, this clone turned up a few times. The chain couples TRBV6-1 to TRBJ2-7, with no clear D. V was pared by 3 bases and J by 3 bases, with 6 bases between. Germline-derived CDR1 and CDR2 are MNHNS and SASEGT. The CDR3 loop spans 12 amino acids. CDR3 DNA: TGTGCCAGCAGTGACCTGAGCTACGAGCAGTACTTC. It codes for CASSDLSYEQYF.

The genes are TRBV7-2 and TRBJ2-1; D is unclear. This CDR3 is built from 14 residues. From germline, CDR1 is SGHTA and CDR2 FQGNSA. V was pared by 2 bases and J by 8 bases, with 13 bases between. The CDR3 DNA is TGTGCCAGCAGCTTAATACTCTCGATTGATGAGCAGTTCTTC. Protein sequence: CASSLILSIDEQFF.

This sequence joins TRBV6-1 and TRBJ2-7, with 7 bases matching TRBD1. V shed 6 bases and J 5 bases; nucleotides not matched to a gene: 10. This CDR3 spans 14 amino acids. Germline CDR1 MNHNS, CDR2 SASEGT. CDR3 in DNA: TGTGCCAGCAGGAGACAGGGAGTCGAAGACGAGCAGTACTTC. It is translated as CASRRQGVEDEQYF.

The chain couples TRBV7-9 to TRBJ2-7, with D possibly matching TRBD1 (6 bases). V lost 4 bases and J lost 2, with 9 bases in between. The CDR3 extends over 13 amino acids. Germline V gene lookup returns CDR1 SEHNR and CDR2 FQNEAQ (reference sequence). Here the CDR3 reads CASSSDRTYEQYF. The CDR3 nucleotides read TGTGCCAGCAGCTCCGACAGGACCTACGAGCAGTACTTC.

The chain recombines TRBV5-4 with TRBJ2-1, with 12 positions matching TRBD2. CDR1 is SGHNT, CDR2 YYREEE, per germline (reference sequence). V gave up 4 bases and J gave up 2 bases; unmatched junction bases: 4. The CDR3 spans 16 residues. CDR3 sequence reads: CASSVGLAGPYNEQFF. The CDR3 DNA sequence: TGTGCCAGCAGCGTGGGACTAGCGGGTCCCTACAATGAGCAGTTCTTC. Using reference TRBV5-4 and TRBJ2-1 for the parts outside the CDR3, the full variable domain is ETGVTQSPTHLIKTRGQQVTLRCSSQSGHNTVSWYQQALGQGPQFIFQYYREEENGRGNFPPRFSGLQFPNYSSELNVNALELDDSALYLCASSVGLAGPYNEQFFGPGTRLTVL.

The genes are TRBV28 and TRBJ1-2, with TRBD1 matching over 8 bases. Trimming took 6 bases from V and 7 from J; bases not matched to a gene: 16. The CDR3 spans 16 residues. Germline values: CDR1 MDHEN, CDR2 SYDVKM. The CDR3 is CASSPQPGQEEGGYTF. The CDR3, as DNA: TGTGCCAGCAGCCCTCAACCGGGACAGGAGGAGGGTGGCTACACCTTC.

The V gene is TRBV7-2, the J gene TRBJ1-1, with D tentatively TRBD1 (6 bases). Germline loops: CDR1 SGHTA, CDR2 FQGNSA. V was shortened by 6 bases and J by 4 bases, with 18 bases between the two germline ends. There are 15 residues in the CDR3. CDR3 region: CASRPILAGATEAFF. DNA for the CDR3: TGTGCCAGCAGGCCGATTTTAGCGGGGGCCACTGAAGCTTTCTTT.

This sequence joins TRBV18 and TRBJ1-1, with D possibly matching TRBD1 (5 bases). CDR1 is KGHSH and CDR2 is LQKENI in the germline V gene. This CDR3 spans 13 amino acids. V gave up 4 bases and J gave up 5 bases, with 11 bases separating them. The CDR3 sequence is CASSQGRVTEAFF. CDR3 sequence (DNA): TGTGCCAGCTCACAGGGGCGAGTGACTGAAGCTTTCTTT.

The chain joins TRBV7-2 to TRBJ1-2; the match to TRBD1 covers 7 bases. Germline lookup yields CDR1 SGHTA and CDR2 FQGNSA. J gave up 5 bases and V 5 bases, and 5 bases lay outside the gene matches. This CDR3 comprises 13 residues. The CDR3, as DNA: TGTGCCAGCAGCCAAGACAGGGATTATGGCTACACCTTC. This sequence encodes CASSQDRDYGYTF.

This chain links TRBV27 with TRBJ1-3; no clear D. V lost 0 bases, J lost 0 bases, and 15 bases lay in between. Per the germline V gene, CDR1 is MNHEY and CDR2 is SMNVEV (reference sequence). The CDR3 covers 18 residues. This chain's CDR3 is CASSLSREGPSSGNTIYF. The CDR3 bases are TGTGCCAGCAGTTTATCGCGGGAGGGCCCCAGCTCTGGAAACACCATATATTTT.

The chain combines TRBV7-2 with TRBJ2-3, with D possibly being TRBD1 (6 bases). This CDR3 spans 14 amino acids. Germline CDR1 and CDR2: SGHTA and FQGNSA. Trimming shortened V by 6 bases and J by 3 bases, and 13 bases separated the two germline ends. The CDR3 DNA sequence: TGTGCCAGCAGAACAGGGCCCAGAACAGATACGCAGTATTTT. It is translated as CASRTGPRTDTQYF. Full variable domain (remainder filled in from reference TRBV7-2 and TRBJ2-3): GAGVSQSPSNKVTEKGKDVELRCDPISGHTALYWYRQSLGQGLEFLIYFQGNSAPDKSGLPSDRFSAERTGGSVSTLTIQRTQQEDSAVYLCASRTGPRTDTQYFGPGTRLTVL.

This rearrangement joins TRBV5-1 to TRBJ2-1; TRBD1 aligns across 11 bases. The J segment lost 3 bases and the V segment lost 5 bases, leaving 4 bases of the junction unmatched. The CDR3 length is 15 residues. The germline V gene has CDR1 SGHRS and CDR2 YFSETQ. CDR3 sequence reads: CASSGGTGGYNEQFF. CDR3 nucleotides: TGCGCCAGCAGTGGCGGGACAGGGGGCTACAATGAGCAGTTCTTC.

The rearrangement joins TRBV4-2 to TRBJ2-2; D is ambiguous. Germline V gene lookup returns CDR1 LGHNA and CDR2 YNFKEQ. V was pared by 4 bases and J by 1 base, with 7 bases between. The CDR3 length is 14 residues. This chain's CDR3 is CASSRSGNTGELFF. The CDR3 DNA follows: TGTGCCAGCAGCCGGTCGGGGAACACCGGGGAGCTGTTTTTT.

The gene calls are TRBV30 and TRBJ1-2; TRBD1 might be the D (5 bases). The CDR3 is made up of 13 amino acids. Germline V gives CDR1 GTSNPN, CDR2 SVGIG (reference sequence). Between the trimmed V and J ends, which lost 2 bases and 4 bases, there was a span of 11 bases. This chain's CDR3 is CAWSRQGRYGYTF. The CDR3 nucleotides read TGTGCCTGGAGTCGCCAGGGCCGCTATGGCTACACCTTC.

The table lists this clone with a count of one. In DNA form, the CDR3 reads TGTGCCAGCAGCGTAGGGGCGGGGGGGGTAGAGGGCAATGAGCAGTTCTTC. It translates to CASSVGAGGVEGNEQFF. The rearrangement joins TRBV9 to TRBJ2-1; 9 bases are a match to TRBD2. The CDR3 spans 17 residues. Germline lookup yields CDR1 SGDLS and CDR2 YYNGEE. Losses at the gene ends were 0 bases for V and 6 bases for J; bases not matched to a gene: 10.

This rearrangement joins TRBV15 to TRBJ1-5; tentatively, D is TRBD1 (5 bases). Germline V CDR1 and CDR2: LNHNV, YYDKDF (reference sequence). The CDR3 consists of 13 residues. V lost 0 bases, J lost 6 bases, and 6 bases lay in between. This chain's CDR3 is CATSRDRAQPQHF. The CDR3 region has the DNA TGTGCCACCAGCAGAGACAGGGCTCAGCCCCAGCATTTT. The entire variable domain, with the rest obtained from reference TRBV15 and TRBJ1-5, is as follows: DAMVIQNPRYQVTQFGKPVTLSCSQTLNHNVMYWYQQKSSQAPKLLFHYYDKDFNNEADTPDNFQSRRPNTSFCFLDIRSPGLGDTAMYLCATSRDRAQPQHFGDGTRLSIL.

Comment on this clone: Sequence at one end of the junction differs from germline and may be a read error. The rearrangement links TRBV7-7 to TRBJ2-1; 8 bases are a match to TRBD2. Per the germline V gene, CDR1 is SSHAT and CDR2 is FNYEAQ (reference sequence). The CDR3 is 15 residues long. CDR3 sequence: CASSLGTSPYNEQFF. The CDR3, as DNA: TGTGCTAGCAGCTTAGGGACTAGTCCCTACAATGAGCAGTTCTTC.

The chain uses TRBV28 and TRBJ2-7, with D tentatively TRBD2 (6 bases). CDR3 length: 13 amino acids. Per the germline V gene, CDR1 is MDHEN and CDR2 is SYDVKM. The V gene lost 2 bases and the J gene lost 3 bases, with 8 bases spanning the gap. The CDR3 reads CASSLGGHYEQYF. The DNA for the CDR3 is TGTGCCAGCAGTTTAGGAGGGCACTACGAGCAGTACTTC. The whole variable domain, filled in from reference TRBV28 and TRBJ2-7, reads DVKVTQSSRYLVKRTGEKVFLECVQDMDHENMFWYRQDPGLGLRLIYFSYDVKMKEKGDIPEGYSVSREKKERFSLILESASTNQTSMYLCASSLGGHYEQYFGPGTRLTVT.

V is TRBV7-9 and J is TRBJ2-3; 7 nucleotides align to TRBD1. Losses at the gene ends were 6 bases for V and 1 base for J; bases not matched to a gene: 10. Germline V gene data show CDR1 as SEHNR and CDR2 as FQNEAQ (reference sequence). The CDR3 covers 16 residues. CDR3 nucleotide sequence: TGTGCCAGCAGTCACTACCTAGGACAGGGCACAGATACGCAGTATTTT. Protein product: CASSHYLGQGTDTQYF. Full variable domain (missing parts from reference TRBV7-9 and TRBJ2-3): DTGVSQNPRHKITKRGQNVTFRCDPISEHNRLYWYRQTLGQGPEFLTYFQNEAQLEKSRLLSDRFSAERPKGSFSTLEIQRTEQGDSAMYLCASSHYLGQGTDTQYFGPGTRLTVL.

Turning to this clone: Mismatch with germline at one junction end may stem from a read error. The chain employs TRBV7-7 and TRBJ2-7, with 10 bases fitting TRBD2. Germline V gene data show CDR1 as SSHAT and CDR2 as FNYEAQ (reference sequence). The CDR3 has 14 residues. The DNA of the CDR3 is TGTGCTAGCAGTTTGGCTAGCGGGAGTTACGAGCAGTACTTC. Its translation is CASSLASGSYEQYF.